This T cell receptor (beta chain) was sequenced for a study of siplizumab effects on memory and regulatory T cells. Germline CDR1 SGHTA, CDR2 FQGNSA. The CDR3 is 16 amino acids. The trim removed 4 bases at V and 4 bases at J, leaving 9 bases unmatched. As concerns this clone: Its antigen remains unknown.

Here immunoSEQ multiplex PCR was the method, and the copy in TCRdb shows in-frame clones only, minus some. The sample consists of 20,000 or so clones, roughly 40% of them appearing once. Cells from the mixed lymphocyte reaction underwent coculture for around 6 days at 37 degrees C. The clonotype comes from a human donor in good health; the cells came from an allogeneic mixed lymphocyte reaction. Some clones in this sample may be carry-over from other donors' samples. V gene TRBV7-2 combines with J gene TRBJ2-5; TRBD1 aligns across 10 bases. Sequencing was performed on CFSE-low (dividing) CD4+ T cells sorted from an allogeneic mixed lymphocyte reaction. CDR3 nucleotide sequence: TGTGCCAGCAGCTCCCAGACAGGGGGCCTACGAGAGACCCAGTACTTC. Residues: CASSSQTGGLRETQYF. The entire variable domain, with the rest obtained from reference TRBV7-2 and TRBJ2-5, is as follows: GAGVSQSPSNKVTEKGKDVELRCDPISGHTALYWYRQSLGQGLEFLIYFQGNSAPDKSGLPSDRFSAERTGGSVSTLTIQRTQQEDSAVYLCASSSQTGGLRETQYFGPGTRLLVL.